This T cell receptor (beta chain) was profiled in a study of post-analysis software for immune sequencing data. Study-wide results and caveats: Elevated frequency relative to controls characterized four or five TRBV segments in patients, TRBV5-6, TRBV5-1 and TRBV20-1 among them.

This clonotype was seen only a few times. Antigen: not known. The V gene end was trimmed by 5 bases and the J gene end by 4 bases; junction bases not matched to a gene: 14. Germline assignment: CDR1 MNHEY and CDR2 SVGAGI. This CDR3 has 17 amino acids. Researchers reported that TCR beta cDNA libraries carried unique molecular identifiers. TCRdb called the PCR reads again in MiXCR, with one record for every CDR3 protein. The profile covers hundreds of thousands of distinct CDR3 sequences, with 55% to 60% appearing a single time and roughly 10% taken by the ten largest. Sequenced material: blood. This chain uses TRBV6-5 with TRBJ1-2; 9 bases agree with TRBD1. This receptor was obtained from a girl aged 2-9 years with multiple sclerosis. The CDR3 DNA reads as TGTGCCAGCAGTCCCCCGGACAGGGGACTTTGGGGCTATGGCTACACCTTC. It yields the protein CASSPPDRGLWGYGYTF.